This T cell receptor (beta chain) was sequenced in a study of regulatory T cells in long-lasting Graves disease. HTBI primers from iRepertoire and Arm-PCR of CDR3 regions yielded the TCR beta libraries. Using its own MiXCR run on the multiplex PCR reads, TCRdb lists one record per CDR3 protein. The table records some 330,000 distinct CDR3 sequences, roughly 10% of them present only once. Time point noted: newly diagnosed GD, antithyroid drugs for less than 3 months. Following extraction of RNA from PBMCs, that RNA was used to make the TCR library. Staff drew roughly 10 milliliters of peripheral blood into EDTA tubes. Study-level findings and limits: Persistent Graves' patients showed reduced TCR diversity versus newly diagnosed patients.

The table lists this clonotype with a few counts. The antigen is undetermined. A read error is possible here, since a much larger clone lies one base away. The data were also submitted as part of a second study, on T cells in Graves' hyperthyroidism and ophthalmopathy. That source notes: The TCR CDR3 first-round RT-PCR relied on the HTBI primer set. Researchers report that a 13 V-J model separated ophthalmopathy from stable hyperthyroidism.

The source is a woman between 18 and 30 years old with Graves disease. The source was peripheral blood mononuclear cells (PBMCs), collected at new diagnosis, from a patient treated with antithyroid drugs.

The DNA for the CDR3 is TGCGGTGCCGGGACTAGCGGGAGGAAAACCTACAATGAGCAGTTCTTC. Residues: CGAGTSGRKTYNEQFF. The chain has TRBV20-1 and TRBJ2-1; 15 bases map to TRBD2. The germline V gene encodes CDR1 DFQATT and CDR2 SNEGSKA (reference sequence). This CDR3 spans 16 amino acids.